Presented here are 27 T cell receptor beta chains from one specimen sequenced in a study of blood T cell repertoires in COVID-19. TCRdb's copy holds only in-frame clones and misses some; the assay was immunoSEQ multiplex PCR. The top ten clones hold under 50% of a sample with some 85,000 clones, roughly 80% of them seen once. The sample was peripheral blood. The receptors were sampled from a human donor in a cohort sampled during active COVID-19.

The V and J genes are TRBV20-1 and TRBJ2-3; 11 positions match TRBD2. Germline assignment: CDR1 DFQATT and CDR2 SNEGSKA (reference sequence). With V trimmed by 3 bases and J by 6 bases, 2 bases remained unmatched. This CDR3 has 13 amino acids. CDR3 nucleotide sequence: TGCAGTGCTAGTGGGACTAGCGGTGATACGCAGTATTTT. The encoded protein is CSASGTSGDTQYF.

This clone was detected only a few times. The CDR3 DNA reads TGTGCCAGCAGCAAGGGGAATTCACCCCTCCACTTT. Its protein product is CASSKGNSPLHF. This sequence joins TRBV7-3 and TRBJ1-6, with a weak D call TRBD1 (5 bases). Germline lookup yields CDR1 SGHTA and CDR2 FQGTGA. Trimming cost V 5 bases and J 7 bases, with 6 bases left between them. This CDR3 spans 12 amino acids.

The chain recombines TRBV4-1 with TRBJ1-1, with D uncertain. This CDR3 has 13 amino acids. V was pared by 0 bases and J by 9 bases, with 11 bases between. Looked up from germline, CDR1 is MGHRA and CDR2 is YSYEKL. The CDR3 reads CASSQEGRSKAFF. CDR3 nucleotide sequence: TGCGCCAGCAGCCAAGAAGGGAGATCAAAAGCTTTCTTT.

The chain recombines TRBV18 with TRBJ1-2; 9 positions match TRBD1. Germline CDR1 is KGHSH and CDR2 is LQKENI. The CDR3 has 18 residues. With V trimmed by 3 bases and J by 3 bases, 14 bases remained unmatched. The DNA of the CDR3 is TGTGCCAGCTCACCGCTAGGTCGAGGCGGACAGGGGCACTATGGCTACACCTTC. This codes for CASSPLGRGGQGHYGYTF. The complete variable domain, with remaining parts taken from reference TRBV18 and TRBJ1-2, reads NAGVMQNPRHLVRRRGQEARLRCSPMKGHSHVYWYRQLPEEGLKFMVYLQKENIIDESGMPKERFSAEFPKEGPSILRIQQVVRGDSAAYFCASSPLGRGGQGHYGYTFGSGTRLTVV.

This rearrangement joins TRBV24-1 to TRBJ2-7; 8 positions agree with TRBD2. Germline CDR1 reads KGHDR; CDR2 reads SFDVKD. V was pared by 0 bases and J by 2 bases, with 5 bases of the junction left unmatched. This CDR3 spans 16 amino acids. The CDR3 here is CATSDLGVSGTYEQYF. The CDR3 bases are TGTGCCACCAGTGATTTGGGTGTTAGCGGGACCTACGAGCAGTACTTC.

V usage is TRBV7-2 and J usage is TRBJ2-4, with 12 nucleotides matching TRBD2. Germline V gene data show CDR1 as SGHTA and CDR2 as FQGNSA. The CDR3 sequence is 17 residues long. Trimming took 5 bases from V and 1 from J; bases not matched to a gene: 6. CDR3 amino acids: CASSGRLAGGAKNIQYF. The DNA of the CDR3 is TGTGCCAGCAGCGGAAGGCTAGCGGGAGGGGCCAAAAACATTCAGTACTTC.

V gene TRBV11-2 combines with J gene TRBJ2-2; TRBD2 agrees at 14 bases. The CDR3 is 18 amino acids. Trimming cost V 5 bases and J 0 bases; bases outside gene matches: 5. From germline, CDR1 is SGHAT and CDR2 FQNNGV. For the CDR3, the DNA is TGTGCCAGCAGCCTGGGACTAGCGGGAGCCGCGAACACCGGGGAGCTGTTTTTT. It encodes CASSLGLAGAANTGELFF.

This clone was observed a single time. CDR3 sequence reads: CASSSPEGFSETQYF. The DNA for the CDR3 is TGTGCCAGCAGCTCCCCGGAGGGATTCTCAGAGACCCAGTACTTC. The chain recombines TRBV7-8 with TRBJ2-5, with D perhaps matching TRBD2 (6 bases). Germline CDR1 SGHVS, CDR2 FQNEAQ. Trimming took off 4 bases at V and 4 bases at J, with 16 bases between the two ends. The CDR3 is 15 amino acids.

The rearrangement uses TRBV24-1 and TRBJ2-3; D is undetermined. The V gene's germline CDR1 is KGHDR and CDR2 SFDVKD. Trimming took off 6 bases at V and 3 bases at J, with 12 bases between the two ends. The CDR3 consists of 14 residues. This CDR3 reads CATSTLGPTDTQYF. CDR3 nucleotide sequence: TGTGCCACCAGTACCCTGGGCCCAACAGATACGCAGTATTTT.

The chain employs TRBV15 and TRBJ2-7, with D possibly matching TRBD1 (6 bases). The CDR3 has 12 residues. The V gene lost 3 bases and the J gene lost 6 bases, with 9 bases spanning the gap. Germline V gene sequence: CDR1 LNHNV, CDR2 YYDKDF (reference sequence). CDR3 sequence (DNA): TGTGCCACCAGCAGTAACAGGGTCGAGCAGTACTTC. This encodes CATSSNRVEQYF.

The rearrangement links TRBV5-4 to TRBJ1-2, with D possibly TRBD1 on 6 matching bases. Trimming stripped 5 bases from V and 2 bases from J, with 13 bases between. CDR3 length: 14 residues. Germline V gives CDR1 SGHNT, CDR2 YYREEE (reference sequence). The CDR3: CASSPGHSNYGYTF. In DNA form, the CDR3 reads TGTGCCAGCAGTCCGGGACACTCCAACTATGGCTACACCTTC.

CDR3 nucleotides: TGTGCCAGCAGCTTTATCCGCTCCTACAATGAGCAGTTCTTC. It codes for CASSFIRSYNEQFF. The chain has TRBV7-8 and TRBJ2-1; D is undetermined. The CDR3 extends over 14 amino acids. Trimming took off 3 bases at V and 0 bases at J, with 6 bases between the two ends. Germline lookup yields CDR1 SGHVS and CDR2 FQNEAQ.

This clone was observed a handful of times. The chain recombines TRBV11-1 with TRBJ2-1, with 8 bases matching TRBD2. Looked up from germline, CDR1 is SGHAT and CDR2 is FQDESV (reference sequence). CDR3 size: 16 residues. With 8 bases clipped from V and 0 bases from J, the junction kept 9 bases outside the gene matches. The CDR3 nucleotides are TGTGCCAGCTCCGCTGGCGGGAGGAGCTCCTACAATGAGCAGTTCTTC. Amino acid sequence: CASSAGGRSSYNEQFF.

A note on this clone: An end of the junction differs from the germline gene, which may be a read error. CDR3 loop: CASSEGGTSGQGTQYF. The CDR3 region has the DNA TGTGCCAGCAGTGAAGGAGGGACTAGCGGCCAAGGGACCCAGTACTTC. The V call is TRBV25-1, the J call TRBJ2-5, with 11 bases that match TRBD2. CDR3 size: 16 residues. Germline V gives CDR1 MGHDK, CDR2 SYGVNS. The full variable domain, its missing parts supplied by reference TRBV25-1 and TRBJ2-5, is EADIYQTPRYLVIGTGKKITLECSQTMGHDKMYWYQQDPGMELHLIHYSYGVNSTEKGDLSSESTVSRIRTEHFPLTLESARPSHTSQYLCASSEGGTSGQGTQYFGPGTRLLVL.

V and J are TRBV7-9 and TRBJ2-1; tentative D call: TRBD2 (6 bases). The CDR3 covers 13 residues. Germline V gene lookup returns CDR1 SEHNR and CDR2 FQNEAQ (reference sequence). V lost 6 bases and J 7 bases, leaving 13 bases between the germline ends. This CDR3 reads CASRREISNEQFF. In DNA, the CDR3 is TGTGCCAGCAGGCGGGAAATATCGAATGAGCAGTTCTTC.

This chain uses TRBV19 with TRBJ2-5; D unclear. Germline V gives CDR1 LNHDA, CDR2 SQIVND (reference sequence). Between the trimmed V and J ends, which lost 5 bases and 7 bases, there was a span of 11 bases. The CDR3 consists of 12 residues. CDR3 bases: TGTGCCAGTAGTTCAAAAACGGGGACCCAGTACTTC. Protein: CASSSKTGTQYF.

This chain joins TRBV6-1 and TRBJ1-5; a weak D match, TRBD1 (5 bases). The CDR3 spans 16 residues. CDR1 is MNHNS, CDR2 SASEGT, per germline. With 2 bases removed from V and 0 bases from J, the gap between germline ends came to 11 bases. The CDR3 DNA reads TGTGCCAGCAGTGAACGACAGAGGTATAGCAATCAGCCCCAGCATTTT. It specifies CASSERQRYSNQPQHF.

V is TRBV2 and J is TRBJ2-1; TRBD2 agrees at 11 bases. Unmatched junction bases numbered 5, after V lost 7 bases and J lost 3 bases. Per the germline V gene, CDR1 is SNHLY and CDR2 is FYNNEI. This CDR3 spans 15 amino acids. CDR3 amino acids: CASTALAGGYNEQFF. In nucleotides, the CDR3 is TGTGCCAGCACGGCCCTAGCGGGAGGCTACAATGAGCAGTTCTTC.

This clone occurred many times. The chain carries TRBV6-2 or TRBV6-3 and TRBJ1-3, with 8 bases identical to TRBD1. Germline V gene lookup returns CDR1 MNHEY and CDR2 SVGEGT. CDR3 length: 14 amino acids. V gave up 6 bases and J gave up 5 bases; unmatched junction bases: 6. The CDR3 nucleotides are TGTGCCAGCAGCCGTGCAGGGGGCCGAAACACCATATATTTT. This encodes CASSRAGGRNTIYF.

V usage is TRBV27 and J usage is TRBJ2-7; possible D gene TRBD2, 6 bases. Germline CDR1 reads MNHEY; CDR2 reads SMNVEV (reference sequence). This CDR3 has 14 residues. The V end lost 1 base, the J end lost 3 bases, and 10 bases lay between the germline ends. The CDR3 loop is CASSLWGGSYEQYF. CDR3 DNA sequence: TGTGCCAGCAGTTTATGGGGAGGCAGCTACGAGCAGTACTTC.

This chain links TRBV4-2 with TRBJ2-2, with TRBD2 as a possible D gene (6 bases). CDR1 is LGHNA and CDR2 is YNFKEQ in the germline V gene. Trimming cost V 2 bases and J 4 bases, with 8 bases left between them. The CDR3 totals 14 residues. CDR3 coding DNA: TGTGCCAGCAGCCAAACCGGGAGCACCGGGGAGCTGTTTTTT. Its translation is CASSQTGSTGELFF.

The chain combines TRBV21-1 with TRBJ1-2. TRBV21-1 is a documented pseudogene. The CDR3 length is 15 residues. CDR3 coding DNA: TGTGCCAGCAGCAAAGTGGAGGGGTACAACTATGGCTACACCTTC. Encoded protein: CASSKVEGYNYGYTF.

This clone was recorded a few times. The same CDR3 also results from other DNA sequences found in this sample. This chain's CDR3 is CAWSELAGGADTQYF. The CDR3 DNA reads as TGTGCCTGGAGTGAACTAGCGGGAGGCGCAGATACGCAGTATTTT. The gene calls are TRBV30 and TRBJ2-3, with 12 bases identical to TRBD2. CDR1 GTSNPN and CDR2 SVGIG come from the germline V gene (reference sequence). This CDR3 spans 15 amino acids. V was clipped by 1 base and J by 4 bases; unmatched bases: 3.

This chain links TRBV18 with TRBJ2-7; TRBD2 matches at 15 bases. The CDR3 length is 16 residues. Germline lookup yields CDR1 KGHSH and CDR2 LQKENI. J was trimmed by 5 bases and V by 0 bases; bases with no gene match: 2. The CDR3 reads CASSPPGLAGGDEQYF. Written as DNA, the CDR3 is TGTGCCAGCTCACCACCGGGACTAGCGGGAGGTGACGAGCAGTACTTC.

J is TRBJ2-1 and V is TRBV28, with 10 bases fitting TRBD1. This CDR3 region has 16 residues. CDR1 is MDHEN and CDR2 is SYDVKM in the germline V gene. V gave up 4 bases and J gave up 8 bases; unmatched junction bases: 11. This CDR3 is CASSSSGTGVRDEQFF. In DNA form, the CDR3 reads TGTGCCAGCAGTTCCTCTGGGACAGGGGTACGAGATGAGCAGTTCTTC.

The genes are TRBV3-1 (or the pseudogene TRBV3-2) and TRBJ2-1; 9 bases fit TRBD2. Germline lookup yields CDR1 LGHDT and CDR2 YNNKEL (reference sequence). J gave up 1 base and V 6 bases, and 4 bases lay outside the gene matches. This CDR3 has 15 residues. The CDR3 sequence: CASRLSGSSYNEQFF. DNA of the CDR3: TGTGCCAGCAGACTTAGCGGGAGTTCCTACAATGAGCAGTTCTTC.

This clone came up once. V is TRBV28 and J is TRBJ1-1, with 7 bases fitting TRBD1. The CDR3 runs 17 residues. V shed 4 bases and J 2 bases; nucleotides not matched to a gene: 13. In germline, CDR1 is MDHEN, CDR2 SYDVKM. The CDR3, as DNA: TGTGCCAGCAGTTCCCTACGACAGGGAAAAGGAAACACTGAAGCTTTCTTT. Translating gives CASSSLRQGKGNTEAFF.